The 20 T cell receptor beta chains given below trace back to one sample, sequenced in a study of blood T cell repertoires in COVID-19. Assay: immunoSEQ multiplex PCR; the TCRdb copy retains only in-frame clones and omits some. The sample records roughly 260,000 clones, approximately 85% being singletons. Sequences were obtained from PBMCs or T cells enriched from blood (not recorded which). Receptor source: a woman between 45 and 65 years old who had recovered from COVID-19.

The rearrangement uses TRBV14 and TRBJ2-7, with TRBD2 matching 7 bases. The CDR3 length is 13 residues. The J segment lost 6 bases and the V segment lost 5 bases, leaving 7 bases of the junction unmatched. The germline gives CDR1 SGHDN, CDR2 FVKESK. CDR3: CASSSGLVGEQYF. CDR3 coding DNA: TGTGCCAGCAGCTCAGGACTAGTCGGCGAGCAGTACTTC.

The V gene is TRBV7-2, the J gene TRBJ1-4; D perhaps matches TRBD1 (5 bases). The CDR3 covers 14 residues. Germline lookup yields CDR1 SGHTA and CDR2 FQGNSA. V dropped 6 bases and J dropped 4 bases, with 12 bases sitting between them. In DNA form, the CDR3 reads TGTGCCAGCAGTTTGGACGGGGGTAATGAAAAACTGTTTTTT. Amino acid sequence: CASSLDGGNEKLFF.

The table lists this clone with a count of one. The CDR3 nucleotides read TGTGCCAGCAGCTTGACAGGGGTCGTTACTGAAGCTTTCTTT. Amino acids: CASSLTGVVTEAFF. V is TRBV7-9 and J is TRBJ1-1, with TRBD1 matching over 8 bases. The CDR3 is 14 residues long. Trimming cost V 3 bases and J 5 bases; bases outside gene matches: 5. Germline V lookup: CDR1 SEHNR, CDR2 FQNEAQ (reference sequence).

The J gene is TRBJ1-1, the V gene TRBV7-9; 7 nucleotides line up with TRBD1. The CDR3 sequence is 15 residues long. The germline gives CDR1 SEHNR, CDR2 FQNEAQ (reference sequence). V trimming: 8 bases; J trimming: 5 bases; junction bases outside the gene matches: 14. The CDR3 DNA is TGTGCCAGCTCCCCCTCGACAGGGCGGAGAACTGAAGCTTTCTTT. Residues: CASSPSTGRRTEAFF.

V and J are TRBV7-8 and TRBJ2-7; D is unresolved. Germline V gives CDR1 SGHVS, CDR2 FQNEAQ. The CDR3 spans 14 residues. Trimming cost V 1 base and J 4 bases, with 11 bases left between them. Here the CDR3 reads CASSLGVRGYEQYF. The DNA for the CDR3 is TGTGCCAGCAGCTTAGGGGTCAGAGGTTACGAGCAGTACTTC. The complete variable domain, with remaining parts taken from reference TRBV7-8 and TRBJ2-7, reads GAGVSQSPRYKVAKRGQDVALRCDPISGHVSLFWYQQALGQGPEFLTYFQNEAQLDKSGLPSDRFFAERPEGSVSTLKIQRTQQEDSAVYLCASSLGVRGYEQYFGPGTRLTVT.

This chain links TRBV27 with TRBJ2-3; 14 nucleotides align to TRBD2. The germline V gene has CDR1 MNHEY and CDR2 SMNVEV (reference sequence). This CDR3 has 20 amino acids. J gave up 0 bases and V 5 bases, and 13 bases lay outside the gene matches. DNA of the CDR3: TGTGCCAGCAGTATTCAAGGACTAGCGGGAGGTACCGAGAGCACAGATACGCAGTATTTT. Its protein product is CASSIQGLAGGTESTDTQYF.

V gene TRBV5-1 combines with J gene TRBJ1-4, with D uncertain. The CDR3 is 14 residues long. The germline V and J ends were trimmed by 2 bases and 8 bases, with 13 bases remaining between them. The germline V gene encodes CDR1 SGHRS and CDR2 YFSETQ. The CDR3 region is CASSLKSFGEKLFF. The CDR3 DNA sequence: TGCGCCAGCAGCTTAAAAAGTTTCGGGGAAAAACTGTTTTTT.

This clone was found once. The chain links TRBV9 to TRBJ2-2, with D perhaps TRBD1 (6 bases). The V gene's germline CDR1 is SGDLS and CDR2 YYNGEE. V was trimmed by 2 bases and J by 2 bases, leaving 16 bases between them. The CDR3 has 17 amino acids. The CDR3 DNA reads TGTGCCAGCAGCGTGAGCCCCGGACAGACAAACACCGGGGAGCTGTTTTTT. Translated: CASSVSPGQTNTGELFF.

V is TRBV2 and J is TRBJ2-3; TRBD2 aligns across 9 bases. Germline V gene lookup returns CDR1 SNHLY and CDR2 FYNNEI. The junction had 7 bases not matched to a gene; V was cut back by 8 bases and J by 1 base. This CDR3 spans 15 amino acids. This CDR3 is CASARSGRGTDTQYF. The CDR3 region has the DNA TGTGCCAGCGCCCGTAGCGGGAGAGGCACAGATACGCAGTATTTT.

This rearrangement joins TRBV9 to TRBJ2-1; 8 bases map to TRBD1. Per germline, CDR1 SGDLS and CDR2 YYNGEE. Losses at the gene ends were 2 bases for V and 8 bases for J; bases not matched to a gene: 6. There are 14 residues in the CDR3. DNA of the CDR3: TGTGCCAGCAGCGTTGACAGGGGTGGGGATGAGCAGTTCTTC. Translated: CASSVDRGGDEQFF.

The chain combines TRBV6-5 with TRBJ1-1, with 7 bases matching TRBD1. CDR3 size: 15 residues. V lost 0 bases and J lost 0; bases outside the gene matches: 1. The germline V gene has CDR1 MNHEY and CDR2 SVGAGI. CDR3 protein: CASSYSGTVNTEAFF. The CDR3 nucleotides read TGTGCCAGCAGTTACTCAGGGACAGTGAACACTGAAGCTTTCTTT.

The CDR3 region is CASSPVLGRNGNTIYF. The CDR3 nucleotides read TGTGCCAGCTCACCTGTGCTAGGGAGAAATGGAAACACCATATATTTT. The chain employs TRBV18 and TRBJ1-3, with D hard to call. The CDR3 runs to 16 residues. Germline V gene data show CDR1 as KGHSH and CDR2 as LQKENI. The V gene lost 3 bases and the J gene lost 3 bases, with 15 bases spanning the gap.

The gene calls are TRBV2 and TRBJ1-6; D gene uncertain. V lost 7 bases and J 6 bases, leaving 19 bases between the germline ends. The germline gives CDR1 SNHLY, CDR2 FYNNEI. This CDR3 has 16 residues. This chain's CDR3 is CASTSHLGGSNSPLHF. DNA for the CDR3: TGTGCCAGCACTTCTCACCTGGGAGGCAGTAATTCACCCCTCCACTTT. Filled out from reference TRBV2 and TRBJ1-6, the complete variable domain reads EPEVTQTPSHQVTQMGQEVILRCVPISNHLYFYWYRQILGQKVEFLVSFYNNEISEKSEIFDDQFSVERPDGSNFTLKIRSTKLEDSAMYFCASTSHLGGSNSPLHFGNGTRLTVT.

The V and J genes are TRBV3-1 (or the pseudogene TRBV3-2) and TRBJ2-1; 7 positions match TRBD2. With 1 base clipped from V and 4 bases from J, the junction kept 4 bases outside the gene matches. This CDR3 is built from 15 residues. Germline values: CDR1 LGHDT, CDR2 YNNKEL (reference sequence). CDR3 amino acids: CASSQAAGAYNEQFF. CDR3 DNA: TGTGCCAGCAGCCAAGCCGCGGGAGCGTACAATGAGCAGTTCTTC.

DNA for the CDR3: TGTGCCAGCAGCCGTATGTACGAGCAGTACTTC. Amino acid sequence: CASSRMYEQYF. The V call is TRBV3-1 (or the pseudogene TRBV3-2), the J call TRBJ2-7; D is undetermined. This CDR3 is built from 11 residues. Trimming cost V 4 bases and J 4 bases, with 5 bases left between them. Germline assignment: CDR1 LGHDT and CDR2 YNNKEL (reference sequence).

This clone was counted a few times. The chain joins TRBV24-1 to TRBJ2-1; D possibly corresponds to TRBD1 (6 bases). Germline V gives CDR1 KGHDR, CDR2 SFDVKD. This CDR3 spans 13 amino acids. Trimming cost V 6 bases and J 8 bases, with 13 bases left between them. CDR3 DNA: TGTGCCACCAGTACTCAGGGGCTGCATGAGCAGTTCTTC. Its translation: CATSTQGLHEQFF.

This clone was seen a single time. CDR3 DNA: TGTGCCAGCAGTTTACAGGGGGCGGACGGGGAGCTGTTTTTT. Translated: CASSLQGADGELFF. The chain has TRBV28 and TRBJ2-2, with 8 bases lining up with TRBD1. Germline CDR1 reads MDHEN; CDR2 reads SYDVKM. This CDR3 contains 14 residues. J was trimmed by 7 bases and V by 2 bases; bases with no gene match: 3.

The chain has TRBV11-2 and TRBJ1-1; D remains ambiguous. Germline V gives CDR1 SGHAT, CDR2 FQNNGV. CDR3 size: 14 residues. V dropped 5 bases and J dropped 4 bases, with 14 bases sitting between them. The CDR3 is CASSPVQRSTEAFF. CDR3 DNA: TGTGCCAGCAGCCCAGTACAGAGATCCACTGAAGCTTTCTTT.

V gene TRBV2 combines with J gene TRBJ1-3; a possible D gene is TRBD1 (6 bases). This CDR3 contains 15 residues. The V end was cut by 4 bases, the J end by 0 bases, with 10 bases between. CDR1 and CDR2 from the germline V gene are SNHLY and FYNNEI. This chain's CDR3 is CASSVDRPSGNTIYF. CDR3 in DNA: TGTGCCAGCAGTGTGGACAGACCCTCTGGAAACACCATATATTTT.

This clone has only a few counts. This sequence joins TRBV2 and TRBJ1-6; TRBD1 aligns across 9 bases. The junction had 1 base not matched to a gene; V was cut back by 7 bases and J by 3 bases. The CDR3 loop spans 14 amino acids. Germline V CDR1 and CDR2: SNHLY, FYNNEI. CDR3 amino acids: CASMDRGYNSPLHF. The CDR3 DNA follows: TGTGCCAGCATGGACAGGGGCTATAATTCACCCCTCCACTTT.